This is a list of T cell receptor beta chains from one sample in a study of breast tumors, draining lymph nodes, adjacent tissues. One entry per CDR3 protein, called by TCRdb with MiXCR from the multiplex PCR reads. The sample records tens of thousands of distinct CDR3 sequences, 36% being singletons. Source material: breast tumor tissue. These receptors were collected from a female donor with breast cancer. Some clones in this sample may be carry-over from other donors' samples. Each CDR3 is given with its conserved first and last residue. Fields, in order: V gene, J gene, D gene, CDR3 length, clone size, CDR3 protein, CDR3 DNA. The D gene is left open where the match is weak. Only part of the rows carry a size: once, few, many, or a class if the clone is expanded.

V gene: TRBV11-3
J gene: TRBJ2-3
D gene: .
CDR3 length: 16
clone size: many
CDR3 protein: CASSPPFGSLVDTQYF
CDR3 DNA: TGTGCCAGCAGCCCGCCTTTCGGGAGCTTGGTAGATACGCAGTATTTT

V gene: TRBV11-2
J gene: TRBJ2-7
D gene: .
CDR3 length: 12
clone size: many
CDR3 protein: CASSIQTYEQYF
CDR3 DNA: TGTGCCAGCAGCATCCAGACTTACGAGCAGTACTTC

V gene: TRBV27
J gene: TRBJ2-7
D gene: TRBD1
CDR3 length: 13
clone size: many
CDR3 protein: CASSHRGAYEQYF
CDR3 DNA: TGTGCCAGCAGTCACAGGGGGGCCTACGAGCAGTACTTC

V gene: TRBV7-9
J gene: TRBJ2-5
D gene: .
CDR3 length: 11
clone size: many
CDR3 protein: CASSYTETQYF
CDR3 DNA: TGTGCCAGCAGCTACACGGAGACCCAGTACTTC

V gene: TRBV6-1
J gene: TRBJ2-3
D gene: TRBD2
CDR3 length: 16
clone size: many
CDR3 protein: CASSGMIAGAADTQYF
CDR3 DNA: TGTGCCAGCAGTGGAATGATAGCGGGAGCGGCAGATACGCAGTATTTT

V gene: TRBV5-1
J gene: TRBJ2-3
D gene: TRBD2
CDR3 length: 17
clone size: .
CDR3 protein: CASSTLAGRSSTDTQYF
CDR3 DNA: TGCGCCAGCAGCACGCTAGCGGGACGCTCTAGCACAGATACGCAGTATTTT

V gene: TRBV10-1
J gene: TRBJ1-4
D gene: .
CDR3 length: 16
clone size: many
CDR3 protein: CASSERETPTNEKLFF
CDR3 DNA: TGCGCCAGCAGTGAGAGGGAGACACCAACTAATGAAAAACTGTTTTTT

V gene: TRBV5-4
J gene: TRBJ2-5
D gene: TRBD2
CDR3 length: 15
clone size: few
CDR3 protein: CASSSSGSVGETQYF
CDR3 DNA: TGTGCCAGCAGCTCTAGCGGGAGTGTTGGAGAGACCCAGTACTTC

V gene: TRBV6-1
J gene: TRBJ2-3
D gene: .
CDR3 length: 11
clone size: many
CDR3 protein: CASSVTDTQYF
CDR3 DNA: TGTGCCAGCAGTGTAACAGATACGCAGTATTTT

V gene: TRBV7-9
J gene: TRBJ2-1
D gene: .
CDR3 length: 14
clone size: medium-sized
CDR3 protein: CASSLMDSYNEQFF
CDR3 DNA: TGTGCCAGCAGCCTAATGGACTCCTACAATGAGCAGTTCTTC

V gene: TRBV11-3
J gene: TRBJ2-2
D gene: TRBD2
CDR3 length: 16
clone size: .
CDR3 protein: CASSNIAGGRTGELFF
CDR3 DNA: TGTGCCAGCAGTAATATAGCGGGAGGACGCACCGGGGAGCTGTTTTTT

V gene: TRBV19
J gene: TRBJ1-5
D gene: TRBD1
CDR3 length: 15
clone size: .
CDR3 protein: CASSLTGTGEQPQHF
CDR3 DNA: TGTGCCAGTAGTCTCACCGGGACAGGGGAACAGCCCCAGCATTTT

V gene: TRBV3-1
J gene: TRBJ2-2
D gene: .
CDR3 length: 15
clone size: many
CDR3 protein: CASSQEPGATGELFF
CDR3 DNA: TGTGCCAGCAGCCAAGAACCCGGGGCCACCGGGGAGCTGTTTTTT

V gene: TRBV6-6
J gene: TRBJ2-3
D gene: TRBD1
CDR3 length: 15
clone size: once
CDR3 protein: CASSYRDSRTDTQYF
CDR3 DNA: TGTGCCAGCAGTTACCGGGACAGCCGAACAGATACGCAGTATTTT

V gene: TRBV25-1
J gene: TRBJ2-7
D gene: .
CDR3 length: 12
clone size: medium-sized
CDR3 protein: CASSVSGYEQYF
CDR3 DNA: TGTGCCAGCAGTGTTAGCGGCTACGAGCAGTACTTC

V gene: TRBV19
J gene: TRBJ2-3
D gene: .
CDR3 length: 13
clone size: many
CDR3 protein: CASSISRVDTQYF
CDR3 DNA: TGTGCCAGTAGTATATCTAGGGTAGATACGCAGTATTTT

V gene: TRBV10-2
J gene: TRBJ2-3
D gene: .
CDR3 length: 12
clone size: many
CDR3 protein: CASSAKGDTQYF
CDR3 DNA: TGCGCCAGCAGTGCGAAGGGTGATACGCAGTATTTT

V gene: TRBV11-3
J gene: TRBJ2-7
D gene: .
CDR3 length: 11
clone size: .
CDR3 protein: CASSLGDERYF
CDR3 DNA: TGTGCCAGCAGTTTAGGGGATGAGCGGTACTTC

V gene: TRBV9
J gene: TRBJ2-5
D gene: TRBD1
CDR3 length: 16
clone size: few
CDR3 protein: CASSDIPFTGAGTQYF
CDR3 DNA: TGTGCCAGCAGCGACATACCCTTTACAGGGGCCGGGACCCAGTACTTC

V gene: TRBV5-1
J gene: TRBJ2-3
D gene: TRBD2
CDR3 length: 16
clone size: many
CDR3 protein: CASSLTWRELVDTQYF
CDR3 DNA: TGCGCCAGCAGCTTGACCTGGCGGGAGTTAGTAGATACGCAGTATTTT

V gene: TRBV4-1
J gene: TRBJ2-4
D gene: TRBD1
CDR3 length: 15
clone size: few
CDR3 protein: CASSQAPTGGNIQYF
CDR3 DNA: TGCGCCAGCAGCCAAGCCCCCACAGGGGGAAACATTCAGTACTTC

V gene: TRBV6-6
J gene: TRBJ2-1
D gene: .
CDR3 length: 15
clone size: many
CDR3 protein: CASSYWGVGDNEQFF
CDR3 DNA: TGTGCCAGCAGTTATTGGGGTGTTGGGGACAATGAGCAGTTCTTC

V gene: TRBV7-8
J gene: TRBJ2-6
D gene: .
CDR3 length: 18
clone size: many
CDR3 protein: CASSLPGLDFSGANVLTF
CDR3 DNA: TGTGCCAGCAGCTTACCGGGGCTAGATTTTTCTGGGGCCAACGTCCTGACTTTC

V gene: TRBV6-1
J gene: TRBJ2-3
D gene: .
CDR3 length: 14
clone size: many
CDR3 protein: CASSEVGGTDTQYF
CDR3 DNA: TGTGCCAGCAGTGAGGTGGGGGGCACAGATACGCAGTATTTT

V gene: TRBV10-3
J gene: TRBJ2-4
D gene: .
CDR3 length: 13
clone size: few
CDR3 protein: CAISAEQGGIQYF
CDR3 DNA: TGTGCCATCAGTGCAGAACAGGGAGGCATTCAGTACTTC

V gene: TRBV19
J gene: TRBJ2-7
D gene: TRBD1
CDR3 length: 15
clone size: many
CDR3 protein: CASTSGRTGGGEQYF
CDR3 DNA: TGTGCCAGTACCTCCGGAAGGACAGGGGGGGGAGAGCAGTACTTC

V gene: TRBV4-3
J gene: TRBJ2-1
D gene: .
CDR3 length: 15
clone size: many
CDR3 protein: CASKPAESSYNEQFF
CDR3 DNA: TGCGCCAGCAAACCAGCGGAAAGCTCCTACAATGAGCAGTTCTTC

V gene: TRBV27
J gene: TRBJ2-7
D gene: .
CDR3 length: 15
clone size: .
CDR3 protein: CASSPKLLSSYEQYF
CDR3 DNA: TGTGCCAGCAGTCCAAAACTCCTAAGCTCCTACGAGCAGTACTTC

V gene: TRBV19
J gene: TRBJ2-1
D gene: TRBD1
CDR3 length: 16
clone size: many
CDR3 protein: CASSPGQGGSYNEQFF
CDR3 DNA: TGTGCCAGTAGTCCCGGACAGGGGGGCTCCTACAATGAGCAGTTCTTC

V gene: TRBV11-3
J gene: TRBJ2-1
D gene: TRBD2
CDR3 length: 17
clone size: .
CDR3 protein: CASSREGLAGAYNEQFF
CDR3 DNA: TGTGCCAGCAGCCGGGAAGGACTAGCGGGAGCCTACAATGAGCAGTTCTTC

V gene: TRBV19
J gene: TRBJ2-1
D gene: .
CDR3 length: 13
clone size: many
CDR3 protein: CASSIRSYNEQFF
CDR3 DNA: TGTGCCAGTAGTATACGCTCCTACAATGAGCAGTTCTTC

V gene: TRBV7-9
J gene: TRBJ2-3
D gene: TRBD2
CDR3 length: 16
clone size: many
CDR3 protein: CASSLARREGPDTQYF
CDR3 DNA: TGTGCCAGCAGCTTAGCGCGGCGGGAGGGCCCGGATACGCAGTATTTT

V gene: TRBV4-1
J gene: TRBJ2-3
D gene: TRBD2
CDR3 length: 20
clone size: .
CDR3 protein: CASSPQKPGLAGGVTDTQYF
CDR3 DNA: TGCGCCAGCAGCCCCCAAAAACCGGGACTAGCGGGAGGGGTGACAGATACGCAGTATTTT

V gene: TRBV5-1
J gene: TRBJ2-5
D gene: TRBD1
CDR3 length: 15
clone size: many
CDR3 protein: CASSPGTATQETQYF
CDR3 DNA: TGCGCCAGCAGCCCTGGGACAGCAACACAAGAGACCCAGTACTTC

V gene: TRBV18
J gene: TRBJ2-7
D gene: .
CDR3 length: 15
clone size: .
CDR3 protein: CASSRLELGGGEQYF
CDR3 DNA: TGTGCCAGCTCCCGACTGGAATTGGGGGGCGGCGAGCAGTACTTC

V gene: TRBV4-2
J gene: TRBJ2-4
D gene: .
CDR3 length: 17
clone size: .
CDR3 protein: CASSQDSGGFGKNIQYF
CDR3 DNA: TGTGCCAGCAGCCAAGATTCCGGGGGCTTTGGCAAAAACATTCAGTACTTC

V gene: TRBV10-1
J gene: TRBJ2-1
D gene: TRBD2
CDR3 length: 16
clone size: many
CDR3 protein: CASSELSSGTYNEQFF
CDR3 DNA: TGCGCCAGCAGTGAGCTTTCTAGCGGAACCTACAATGAGCAGTTCTTC

V gene: TRBV24-1
J gene: TRBJ1-2
D gene: TRBD1
CDR3 length: 14
clone size: many
CDR3 protein: CATSESDRAYGYTF
CDR3 DNA: TGTGCCACCAGTGAGTCCGACAGGGCATATGGCTACACCTTC

V gene: TRBV3-1
J gene: TRBJ2-2
D gene: TRBD2
CDR3 length: 16
clone size: few
CDR3 protein: CASSQGVSGRTGELFF
CDR3 DNA: TGTGCCAGCAGCCAGGGGGTTAGCGGGAGGACCGGGGAGCTGTTTTTT

V gene: TRBV29-1
J gene: TRBJ2-1
D gene: .
CDR3 length: 14
clone size: medium-sized
CDR3 protein: CSVGADSSYNEQFF
CDR3 DNA: TGCAGCGTTGGGGCAGATAGCTCCTACAATGAGCAGTTCTTC

V gene: TRBV5-6
J gene: TRBJ2-1
D gene: .
CDR3 length: 13
clone size: .
CDR3 protein: CASSLGLTNEQFF
CDR3 DNA: TGTGCCAGCAGCTTGGGGCTTACCAATGAGCAGTTCTTC